This TCR beta chain is from a study of cytomegalovirus exposure and HLA in healthy donors. Overall study results and limits: Usually a TCR sequence was rare, but some public TCRs were found in many donors. The study listed roughly 160 cytomegalovirus-associated TCR beta chains.

V shed 6 bases and J shed 5 bases, with 11 bases lying between them. Germline CDR1 reads DFQATT; CDR2 reads SNEGSKA (reference sequence). The CDR3 is 11 amino acids. This clone was detected only once. Its specificity is unknown. The primer mix had 60 Vbeta and 13 Jbeta primers. The table came from immunoSEQ multiplex PCR; TCRdb's copy has only in-frame clones and leaves some out. The sample yields about 150,000 clones, roughly 82% seen once. The chain couples TRBV20-1 to TRBJ2-7; D might be TRBD2 (5 bases). The sequencing input was PBMCs. This TCR derives from a woman in her fifties or sixties in good health and CMV-seropositive. The CDR3 loop reads CSAPLGHEQYF. The CDR3 DNA follows: TGCAGTGCCCCACTAGGCCACGAGCAGTACTTC.